This T cell receptor (beta chain) was retrieved from a study of blood T cell repertoires in COVID-19. Turning to the study itself: Specimens from acute and convalescent COVID-19 originated in the United States, Italy and Spain. From T cells, B-cell-depleted T cells, or PBMCs came the material, which was cDNA or gDNA.

Germline CDR1 reads MNHEY; CDR2 reads SMNVEV (reference sequence). V was clipped by 5 bases and J by 6 bases, with 14 bases between them. The CDR3 spans 15 residues. In the original processing: Amplification from reference gene primers served as the basis for estimated nucleated cell counts. Profiled with immunoSEQ multiplex PCR; TCRdb holds only in-frame clones, not every one. The D gene and trimming were derived from the DNA, and the V and J assignments and clone size from that table. This sample carries about 210,000 clones, roughly 85% of them seen once, and the ten largest clones take 15% to 20%. Cohort placement rested on clinical history that participants reported themselves.

This TCR derives from a man aged 40-50 years who had recovered from COVID-19. This chain uses TRBV27 with TRBJ1-6; D possibly corresponds to TRBD1 (5 bases). What was sequenced was PBMCs or T cells enriched from blood (not recorded which). The chain's CDR3 is CASSPSDIPNSPLHF. Here the CDR3 DNA reads TGTGCCAGCAGTCCGTCGGACATCCCTAATTCACCCCTCCACTTT.